This T cell receptor beta chain was sequenced for a study of Siglec-9 on CD8 T cells in melanoma (dated by TCRdb to between 2018 and 2020). In terms of the full investigation: Siglec-9 expression on CD8+ T cells and the role of Siglec-9 in regulating T cells in the melanoma tumor microenvironment were investigated in the study.

Study-level results and caveats: Siglec-9 was reported to mark and regulate an effector memory CD8+ T-cell subset that appeared to accumulate within melanoma tumors.

With regard to this clone: The specificity of this receptor is unknown. Base qualities are not provided; no much larger clone lies one nucleotide away.

The library was obtained by the immunoSEQ multiplex PCR assay. This is the immuneACCESS table as TCRdb keeps it, with only in-frame sequences that have V and J called. A part of the clones is gone; compared with another copy, unresolved V genes explain less than half, and the rest is unexplained. The sample contains 30,000 to 45,000 clones, around 82% of them found a single time. The leading ten clones occupy about 1.8% of the sample. Ends trimmed: V by 2 bases, J by 7 bases; bases unmatched to a gene: 13. Based on the germline V gene, the CDR1 and CDR2 sequences are MGHRA and YSYEKL. The CDR3 has 17 amino acids, counting the end cysteine and phenylalanine. The kept DNA is CDR3 alone, 51 bases in frame from the first base.

This clonotype was obtained from a human donor in good health. The sequence is built from TRBV4-1 and TRBJ1-5, and TRBD1 matches 8 of the central bases. Source material: Siglec-9- CD8+ T cells sorted from blood. Reading the label with the study, this specimen's cell subset or site is: CD8 T cells lacking Siglec-9. The CDR3 is CASSQREQPGGGQPQHF. The bases are TGCGCCAGCAGCCAACGGGAGCAACCAGGGGGCGGACAGCCCCAGCATTTT.